This TCR beta chain is drawn from a study of cytomegalovirus exposure and HLA in healthy donors. Points from the study as a whole: At a 0.05 false discovery rate, a later analysis found 16,951 TCR beta sequences to be associated with HLA alleles. The authors considered a cluster of highly shared sequence variants likely to be a sequencing artifact. TRBV6-2, TRBV6-3 and some other V segments were excluded as indistinguishable.

This clone was counted only a few times. Its antigen is undetermined. Trimming removed 4 bases at V and 6 bases at J, with 8 bases between. CDR3 length: 12 amino acids. Looked up from germline, CDR1 is MDHEN and CDR2 is SYDVKM. 60 Vbeta and 13 Jbeta primers were used in PCR. The assay was immunoSEQ multiplex PCR, and TCRdb's table has in-frame clones only and misses some. Among about 140,000 clones listed, approximately 80% were seen once. The TCR sequence derives from a woman in her thirties or forties in good health and CMV-seronegative. Sequencing input: PBMCs. The chain combines TRBV28 with TRBJ2-3; D is perhaps TRBD1 (5 bases). CDR3 DNA: TGTGCCAGCAGTTCGACAGTGGATACGCAGTATTTT. As protein: CASSSTVDTQYF.